Following are 28 T cell receptor beta chains from one sample sequenced in a study of follicular helper T cells after annual influenza vaccination. Here immunoSEQ multiplex PCR was the method, and the copy in TCRdb shows in-frame clones only, minus some. The data contain about 9,400 clones, nearly 85% of them singletons. Time point: 2015-2016 season, pre-vaccination. Material: CXCR5+ CD38- circulating T follicular helper cells from blood, obtained on the day of influenza vaccination. Documented subset: circulating Tfh, non-naive CD4+CXCR5+PD-1+ (ICOS+CD38+ or ICOS-CD38-). These receptors originate from an adult who received the influenza vaccine.

The chain uses TRBV6-6 and TRBJ2-1; possible D gene TRBD2, 6 bases. CDR3 length equals 15 residues. The ends were cut back, 5 bases at V and 1 base at J, with 12 bases in the middle. In germline, CDR1 is MNHNY, CDR2 SVGAGI (reference sequence). CDR3 DNA sequence: TGTGCCAGCAGTCCTCACGGGGGTTCCTACAATGAGCAGTTCTTC. Protein: CASSPHGGSYNEQFF.

This sequence joins TRBV28 and TRBJ1-4; TRBD1 might be the D (5 bases). This CDR3 is built from 14 residues. CDR1 is MDHEN, CDR2 SYDVKM, per germline. The V end lost 7 bases, the J end lost 4 bases, and 13 bases lay between the germline ends. CDR3 sequence (DNA): TGTGCCAGCACCCGGGGGGGGAGTAATGAAAAACTGTTTTTT. Translated: CASTRGGSNEKLFF.

The V and J genes are TRBV11-2 and TRBJ2-1; possible D gene TRBD2, 6 bases. Germline CDR1 and CDR2: SGHAT and FQNNGV. V shed 7 bases and J shed 6 bases, with 19 bases lying between them. CDR3 length: 15 amino acids. The CDR3: CASTIPGLRPNEQFF. The CDR3 DNA reads TGTGCCAGCACCATACCGGGACTCAGGCCCAATGAGCAGTTCTTC.

This clone was picked up a small number of times. This sequence joins TRBV27 and TRBJ1-1; tentatively, D is TRBD1 (5 bases). The germline CDR1 and CDR2 sequences are MNHEY and SMNVEV (reference sequence). Trimming removed 4 bases at V and 6 bases at J, with 15 bases between. The CDR3 consists of 14 residues. The CDR3 loop is CASSSGYPMAEAFF. In DNA, the CDR3 is TGTGCCAGCAGTTCAGGGTACCCGATGGCTGAAGCTTTCTTT.

The chain is built from TRBV2 and TRBJ2-7; no definite D call. The germline V gene encodes CDR1 SNHLY and CDR2 FYNNEI. V was clipped by 5 bases and J by 3 bases, with 5 bases between them. The CDR3 runs 11 residues. The CDR3 nucleotides read TGTGCCAGCAGTACCCACTACGAGCAGTACTTC. Protein product: CASSTHYEQYF.

The chain links TRBV28 to TRBJ1-1; 8 bases are shared with TRBD1. J gave up 4 bases and V 3 bases, and 7 bases lay outside the gene matches. Germline CDR1 MDHEN, CDR2 SYDVKM. The CDR3 has 15 amino acids. DNA of the CDR3: TGTGCCAGCAGTTTCCAGGGGGCTCAGGGCACTGAAGCTTTCTTT. Amino acids: CASSFQGAQGTEAFF.

V and J are TRBV10-2 and TRBJ2-7, with D tentatively TRBD1 (6 bases). Germline CDR1 and CDR2: WSHSY and SAAADI. This CDR3 is 13 amino acids long. V lost 6 bases and J lost 6, with 15 bases in between. CDR3 residues: CASSNRDPSEQYF. In DNA, the CDR3 is TGCGCCAGCAGCAACAGGGATCCCAGCGAGCAGTACTTC.

The J gene is TRBJ1-2, the V gene TRBV18; 7 nucleotides align to TRBD1. V trimming: 5 bases; J trimming: 3 bases; junction bases outside the gene matches: 6. CDR1 and CDR2 from the germline V gene are KGHSH and LQKENI. This CDR3 region has 14 residues. The CDR3, as DNA: TGTGCCAGCTCATTTTCCGGGACAGACTATGGCTACACCTTC. It is translated as CASSFSGTDYGYTF.

The CDR3 region has the DNA TGTGCCAGCAGCCCCCGTTCCGGGAACACCGGGGAGCTGTTTTTT. This encodes CASSPRSGNTGELFF. The V gene is TRBV7-3, the J gene TRBJ2-2, with D unresolved. The V gene lost 5 bases and the J gene lost 1 base, with 11 bases spanning the gap. Germline lookup yields CDR1 SGHTA and CDR2 FQGTGA. This CDR3 is 15 amino acids long. The complete variable domain, with remaining parts taken from reference TRBV7-3 and TRBJ2-2, reads GAGVSQTPSNKVTEKGKYVELRCDPISGHTALYWYRQSLGQGPEFLIYFQGTGAADDSGLPNDRFFAVRPEGSVSTLKIQRTERGDSAVYLCASSPRSGNTGELFFGEGSRLTVL.

The gene calls are TRBV9 and TRBJ2-5, with D unresolved. There are 14 residues in the CDR3. CDR1 is SGDLS and CDR2 is YYNGEE in the germline V gene. The ends were cut back, 0 bases at V and 5 bases at J, with 11 bases in the middle. This CDR3 reads CASSVASQWETQYF. The DNA for the CDR3 is TGTGCCAGCAGCGTAGCGTCCCAGTGGGAGACCCAGTACTTC.

The gene calls are TRBV5-1 and TRBJ1-1, with D perhaps TRBD1 (6 bases). The V gene's germline CDR1 is SGHRS and CDR2 YFSETQ. Deletions cut 0 bases from V and 5 bases from J, with 14 bases between. CDR3 length: 15 residues. Here the CDR3 DNA reads TGCGCCAGCAGCTTGGATCAGGGGTCTTTGACTGAAGCTTTCTTT. This codes for CASSLDQGSLTEAFF.

The chain couples TRBV5-1 to TRBJ2-3; D not certain. The length of the CDR3 is 13 residues. Per the germline V gene, CDR1 is SGHRS and CDR2 is YFSETQ. V lost 3 bases and J 5 bases, leaving 10 bases between the germline ends. For the CDR3, the DNA is TGCGCCAGCAGCTCTCATTACGGAGATACGCAGTATTTT. Translation: CASSSHYGDTQYF.

This clone was counted a single time. The rearrangement links TRBV15 to TRBJ2-5; tentatively, D is TRBD1 or TRBD2 (5 bases each). Judging by the DNA end, TRBJ2-7 fits better; the J call may be wrong. The CDR3 runs to 14 residues. Germline V CDR1 and CDR2: LNHNV, YYDKDF (reference sequence). The CDR3 coding sequence is TGTGCCACCAGAGATCCTACTGGGGGCTACGAGCAGTACTTC. It specifies CATRDPTGGYEQYF.

In this sample, this clone turned up once. This chain connects TRBV11-1 to TRBJ2-7, with D possibly TRBD1 on 6 matching bases. Germline V gene lookup returns CDR1 SGHAT and CDR2 FQDESV (reference sequence). V lost 5 bases to trimming and J lost 3 bases, with 11 bases between them. The CDR3 contains 13 residues. CDR3 DNA: TGTGCCAGCAGCCCTGGGGGCCTCTACGAGCAGTACTTC. Translated, it gives CASSPGGLYEQYF.

The chain uses TRBV19 and TRBJ1-4; TRBD1 matches 9 bases. V lost 7 bases and J lost 6; bases outside the gene matches: 6. This CDR3 region has 14 residues. Germline V lookup: CDR1 LNHDA, CDR2 SQIVND (reference sequence). Here the CDR3 reads CASTPGTGYEKLFF. CDR3 coding DNA: TGTGCCAGTACCCCCGGGACAGGGTATGAAAAACTGTTTTTT.

The gene calls are TRBV29-1 and TRBJ2-7; a weak D match, TRBD2 (6 bases). V lost 3 bases, J lost 7 bases, and 10 bases lay in between. This CDR3 spans 11 amino acids. From germline, CDR1 is SQVTM and CDR2 ANQGSEA. The CDR3 loop reads CSVDNGGEQYF. CDR3 nucleotide sequence: TGCAGCGTTGACAACGGAGGGGAGCAGTACTTC.

V and J are TRBV10-3 and TRBJ2-1, with no clear D. With 7 bases removed from V and 4 bases from J, the gap between germline ends came to 14 bases. Germline loops: CDR1 ENHRY, CDR2 SYGVKD. The CDR3 covers 14 residues. The CDR3, as DNA: TGTGCCATCAAGTTCTCGGACCTTTACAATGAGCAGTTCTTC. This gives the protein CAIKFSDLYNEQFF.

V gene TRBV2 combines with J gene TRBJ1-5; D not certain. Deletions cut 3 bases from V and 12 bases from J, with 15 bases between. Per germline, CDR1 SNHLY and CDR2 FYNNEI. The CDR3 spans 13 residues. The CDR3 bases are TGTGCCAGCAGTGACCCCGCATCATTTCTCCAGCATTTT. Residues: CASSDPASFLQHF. The full variable domain, its missing parts supplied by reference TRBV2 and TRBJ1-5, is EPEVTQTPSHQVTQMGQEVILRCVPISNHLYFYWYRQILGQKVEFLVSFYNNEISEKSEIFDDQFSVERPDGSNFTLKIRSTKLEDSAMYFCASSDPASFLQHFGDGTRLSIL.

The chain carries TRBV14 and TRBJ2-3; D not certain. In germline, CDR1 is SGHDN, CDR2 FVKESK. The CDR3 spans 13 residues. Trimming pared 1 base from V and 7 bases from J, leaving 9 bases between. Here the CDR3 DNA reads TGTGCCAGCAGCCAAGTGGATCATAATACGCAGTATTTT. Its translation: CASSQVDHNTQYF.

The chain recombines TRBV10-1 with TRBJ2-2; a weak D match, TRBD2 (5 bases). Germline lookup yields CDR1 WNHNN and CDR2 SYGVQD (reference sequence). Trimming removed 2 bases at V and 4 bases at J, with 11 bases between. This CDR3 is 15 amino acids long. CDR3 sequence: CASSEQVRGTGELFF. The CDR3 DNA follows: TGCGCCAGCAGTGAGCAGGTCCGGGGCACCGGGGAGCTGTTTTTT.

This sequence joins TRBV9 and TRBJ2-2, with 8 bases lining up with TRBD1. Looked up from germline, CDR1 is SGDLS and CDR2 is YYNGEE. There are 17 residues in the CDR3. Trimming took 4 bases from V and 1 from J; bases not matched to a gene: 9. This chain's CDR3 is CASSPDRGRQNTGELFF. Written as DNA, the CDR3 is TGTGCCAGCAGCCCAGACAGGGGCCGGCAGAACACCGGGGAGCTGTTTTTT.

This clone occurred once. The J gene is TRBJ2-7, the V gene TRBV11-1, with TRBD1 matching over 7 bases. Looked up from germline, CDR1 is SGHAT and CDR2 is FQDESV (reference sequence). The CDR3 is made up of 12 amino acids. V trimming: 5 bases; J trimming: 6 bases; junction bases outside the gene matches: 4. The CDR3 nucleotides read TGTGCCAGCAGCCGGAACAGGGGCGAGCAGTACTTC. This gives the protein CASSRNRGEQYF.

The rearrangement links TRBV10-3 to TRBJ1-2; 10 bases line up with TRBD1. This CDR3 has 14 residues. CDR1 is ENHRY, CDR2 SYGVKD, per germline. J was trimmed by 4 bases and V by 5 bases; bases with no gene match: 4. CDR3 coding DNA: TGTGCCATCAGTACCGGGACAGGGGTCTATGGCTACACCTTC. It encodes CAISTGTGVYGYTF.

The J gene is TRBJ2-6, the V gene TRBV27; 12 positions agree with TRBD1. Per germline, CDR1 MNHEY and CDR2 SMNVEV (reference sequence). The CDR3 runs to 18 residues. V was pared by 5 bases and J by 4 bases, with 9 bases of the junction left unmatched. CDR3 sequence: CASSPFRDRGPGANVLTF. CDR3 coding DNA: TGTGCCAGCAGTCCCTTCCGGGACAGGGGGCCAGGGGCCAACGTCCTGACTTTC.

The rearrangement links TRBV7-2 to TRBJ2-3; no firm D call. Trimming removed 1 base from V and 2 bases from J, with 13 bases in between. CDR1 is SGHTA, CDR2 FQGNSA, per germline. The CDR3 totals 16 residues. CDR3 sequence: CASSLGWSDHTDTQYF. Here the CDR3 DNA reads TGTGCCAGCAGCTTAGGCTGGAGCGATCACACAGATACGCAGTATTTT. Using reference TRBV7-2 and TRBJ2-3 for the parts outside the CDR3, the full variable domain is GAGVSQSPSNKVTEKGKDVELRCDPISGHTALYWYRQSLGQGLEFLIYFQGNSAPDKSGLPSDRFSAERTGGSVSTLTIQRTQQEDSAVYLCASSLGWSDHTDTQYFGPGTRLTVL.

This clone was seen only a few times. The chain carries TRBV5-1 and TRBJ2-7, with D unresolved. Trimming pared 3 bases from V and 6 bases from J, leaving 10 bases between. The CDR3 totals 12 residues. Germline CDR1 SGHRS, CDR2 YFSETQ. The DNA for the CDR3 is TGCGCCAGCAGCTCAAACTGGGGCGAGCAGTACTTC. Its protein product is CASSSNWGEQYF.

The chain has TRBV6-5 and TRBJ2-2; D gene unclear. CDR1 MNHEY and CDR2 SVGAGI come from the germline V gene. V was clipped by 7 bases and J by 3 bases, with 6 bases between them. The CDR3 is made up of 12 amino acids. The CDR3 region is CASKTYTGELFF. CDR3 DNA sequence: TGTGCCAGCAAAACGTACACCGGGGAGCTGTTTTTT.

On this clone: Other nucleotide sequences in the sample specify the same CDR3. V usage is TRBV27 and J usage is TRBJ2-6; the D is unclear. V lost 6 bases and J 0 bases, leaving 6 bases between the germline ends. Germline CDR1 reads MNHEY; CDR2 reads SMNVEV (reference sequence). The CDR3 is made up of 14 amino acids. The CDR3 here is CASSYLSGANVLTF. Written as DNA, the CDR3 is TGTGCCAGCAGCTACCTCTCTGGGGCCAACGTCCTGACTTTC.